This TCR beta chain was documented in a study of blood T cell repertoires in COVID-19. Study summary: From the United States, Italy and Spain came samples of acute and convalescent COVID-19. From T cells, B-cell-depleted T cells, or PBMCs came the material, which was cDNA or gDNA.

Original data processing: Researchers report that nucleated cell counts were estimated from reference gene primer amplification. This table comes from immunoSEQ multiplex PCR, and its TCRdb copy is limited to in-frame clones, with some not included. V and J calls and clone size are those listed in that table; D and trimming were worked out from the DNA. The sample consists of about 180,000 clones, about 85% of them appearing once. The TCR sequence derives from a woman of 80 years or more with acute or convalescent COVID-19. The sequenced sample was peripheral blood.

The CDR3 nucleotides read TGTGCCAGCAGTATAGCGGGGACTCCCACAGATACGCAGTATTTT. As protein: CASSIAGTPTDTQYF. This chain uses TRBV6-6 with TRBJ2-3; 8 bases fit TRBD2. The CDR3 sequence is 15 residues long. Per germline, CDR1 MNHNY and CDR2 SVGAGI (reference sequence). The V segment lost 5 bases and the J segment 2 bases; nucleotides outside the gene matches: 6.